The clone carrying this T cell receptor (beta chain) has only a few counts. This specimen belongs to a study of CD8 T cells in Susac syndrome. Germline CDR1 is SGHRS and CDR2 is YFSETQ. Between the trimmed V and J ends, which lost 5 bases and 0 bases, there was a span of 8 bases. CDR3 length equals 14 residues. With random hexamers, reverse transcription was performed on about 0.45 to 1 ug of RNA. Across 54 Vbeta and 13 Jbeta, immunoSEQ multiplex PCR amplified TCR beta CDR3. TCRdb reprocessed the immunoSEQ multiplex PCR reads with MiXCR, giving one entry per CDR3 protein. Of around 190,000 distinct CDR3 sequences in the sample, approximately 93% were seen once.

This clonotype originated in a human donor in good health. This chain links TRBV5-1 with TRBJ2-2; D ambiguous. Source material: CD4+ T cells from PBMCs. CDR3: CASSSRANTGELFF. The CDR3 DNA sequence: TGCGCCAGCAGTTCTCGGGCGAACACCGGGGAGCTGTTTTTT.